This is a list of T cell receptor beta chains from one sample in a study of T cells after yellow fever vaccination. TCRdb itself ran the 5' RACE reads through MiXCR, one entry per CDR3 protein. The sample lists over 100,000 distinct CDR3 sequences, around 8.6% occurring once. The sequencing used CD8+ T cells sorted from PBMCs, collected 45 days after the yellow fever booster vaccination. Every receptor here comes from a man aged 25 to 45 who received the YFV17D yellow fever vaccine. The CDR3 runs from the conserved cysteine through the conserved F or W. A D gene is named only where the DNA matches it firmly. Size tells how often a clone was seen (once, few, many) or the class of an expanded clone, and some rows leave it out.

many TRBJ2-7 . TRBV5-1 TGCGCCAGCAGCTTGGCCCGGGACGGTATCTCCTACGAGCAGTACTTC CASSLARDGISYEQYF
many TRBJ2-1 TRBD1 TRBV5-1 TGCGCCAGCAGCTTGGGGGGACAGGGTCATGAGCAGTTCTTC CASSLGGQGHEQFF
few TRBJ2-7 . TRBV4-2 TGTGCCAGCAGCCAATCACAGGACGAGCAGTACTTC CASSQSQDEQYF
many TRBJ2-3 . TRBV6-5 TGTGCCAGCAGTTACAGCACCGCCGGCACAGATACGCAGTATTTT CASSYSTAGTDTQYF
. TRBJ2-1 TRBD2 TRBV9 TGTGCCAGCAGCTCCTGGGGGCGGGAGGAATACAATGAGCAGTTCTTC CASSSWGREEYNEQFF
many TRBJ2-3 TRBD2 TRBV28 TGTGCCGCCACCCGGCCGCCCGGGACTAGCGGGAGGGCCACAGATACGCAGTATTTT CAATRPPGTSGRATDTQYF
many TRBJ2-1 TRBD1 TRBV6-1 TGTGCCAGCGCCAGGGGGAACTCCTACAATGAGCAGTTCTTC CASARGNSYNEQFF
many TRBJ1-2 . TRBV27 TGTGCCAGCAGTCAACACATCAGGGGATTAATGGATGGCTACACCTTC CASSQHIRGLMDGYTF
few TRBJ2-3 TRBD1 TRBV7-8 TGTGCCAGCAGCTTAGCACCCGGACAGGGGGCAAGCACAGATACGCAGTATTTT CASSLAPGQGASTDTQYF
many TRBJ2-7 . TRBV5-5 TGTGCCAGCAGCTCAACCGGGACTCTCCACTACGAGCAGTACTTC CASSSTGTLHYEQYF
many TRBJ2-1 . TRBV4-2 TGTGCCAGCAGCCAAGATCAAACCGTCGCCTACAATGAGCAGTTCTTC CASSQDQTVAYNEQFF
many TRBJ2-1 . TRBV7-9 TGTGCCAGCAGCTTTAACAACTACAATGAGCAGTTCTTC CASSFNNYNEQFF
many TRBJ2-1 . TRBV15 TGTGCCACCAGCACCTTTAGACTAGCCTACAATGAGCAGTTCTTC CATSTFRLAYNEQFF
many TRBJ2-1 TRBD2 TRBV12-3/TRBV12-4 TGTGCCAGCAGCACGGGACTAAACAATGAGCAGTTCTTC CASSTGLNNEQFF
many TRBJ2-1 . TRBV20-1 TGCAGTGCTAGAGATTATATGAGGCAGTCCAATGAGCAGTTCTTC CSARDYMRQSNEQFF
. TRBJ2-7 . TRBV5-4 TGTGCCAGCAGCGCAGAAGGATCCTCCTACGAGCAGTACTTC CASSAEGSSYEQYF
. TRBJ1-2 . TRBV27 TGTGCCAGCAGTTTTGTCGATGACAGACTCTATGGCTACACCTTC CASSFVDDRLYGYTF
many TRBJ1-1 . TRBV5-6 TGTGCCAGCAGCTTTGGGAGCATGAACACTGAAGCTTTCTTT CASSFGSMNTEAFF
. TRBJ2-3 . TRBV3-1 TGTGCCAGCAGCCAAGAAAGCGGCCGGACAGATACGCAGTATTTT CASSQESGRTDTQYF
many TRBJ2-5 TRBD1 TRBV5-1 TGCGCCAGCAGCAACGGCGGGACAGGGATCGGTGAGACCCAGTACTTC CASSNGGTGIGETQYF
many TRBJ2-7 TRBD1 TRBV4-1 TGCGCCAGCAGCCAACGGACAGGCACCTACGAGCAGTACTTC CASSQRTGTYEQYF
. TRBJ2-5 . TRBV7-9 TGTGCCAGCAGCCCTGTCCTACAGCCCTTGTACTTC CASSPVLQPLYF
many TRBJ2-1 TRBD2 TRBV5-1 TGCGCCAGCAGACTAACTAGCGGACTCTACAATGAGCAGTTCTTC CASRLTSGLYNEQFF
many TRBJ2-5 . TRBV15 TGTGCCACCAGCAGAGCGTGGGGAGAGACCCAGTACTTC CATSRAWGETQYF
. TRBJ2-3 . TRBV20-1 TGCAGTGCTAGAGATCGGGGACTCGGGAGCTCACCAGATACGCAGTATTTT CSARDRGLGSSPDTQYF
many TRBJ1-2 TRBD1 TRBV25-1 TGTGCCAGCAGTGGGACAGGGGGCGAGGACTATGGCTACACCTTC CASSGTGGEDYGYTF
many TRBJ1-2 TRBD1 TRBV28 TGTGCCAGCAGTCCGGACAGGGATGAGGGCTACACCTTC CASSPDRDEGYTF
many TRBJ2-7 . TRBV4-3 TGCGCCAGCAGCCAAGGACAGGCGGCCTCCTACGAGCAGTACTTC CASSQGQAASYEQYF
many TRBJ2-5 TRBD1 TRBV12-3/TRBV12-4 TGTGCCAGCAGTTACCCAGGGGGCCTGCGGGAGACCCAGTACTTC CASSYPGGLRETQYF
. TRBJ2-7 TRBD2 TRBV9 TGTGCCAGCAGCGCTTGGGGGGGGCTAGCGGGAGACGAGCAGTACTTC CASSAWGGLAGDEQYF
many TRBJ2-7 TRBD2 TRBV20-1 TGCAGTGCGAGTCCAGAGACTAGCGGGTTCTACGAGCAGTACTTC CSASPETSGFYEQYF
many TRBJ2-2 . TRBV7-9 TGTGCCAGCAGCTTTCTCGGGGAGCTGTTTTTT CASSFLGELFF
. TRBJ2-1 . TRBV24-1 TGTGCCACCCAAAGTACTAAACACAATGAGCAGTTCTTC CATQSTKHNEQFF
many TRBJ2-5 . TRBV12-3/TRBV12-4 TGTGCCAGCAGTTTCAGAGAGACCCAGTACTTC CASSFRETQYF
many TRBJ2-1 TRBD2 TRBV6-2/TRBV6-3 TGTGCCAGCGGTCTAGCGGGAGGTCAGAATGAGCAGTTCTTC CASGLAGGQNEQFF
many TRBJ2-7 TRBD2 TRBV4-1 TGCGCCAGCAGTCCTCTAGCGGACGACAACGAGCAGTACTTC CASSPLADDNEQYF
few TRBJ2-7 TRBD1 TRBV29-1 TGCAGCGTTAGGACAGGTAGCTCCTACGAGCAGTACTTC CSVRTGSSYEQYF
. TRBJ1-5 TRBD1 TRBV7-9 TGTGCCAGCAGCTTAGCGGGAGGGGGCGGGAATGATCAGCCCCAGCATTTT CASSLAGGGGNDQPQHF
many TRBJ2-1 . TRBV6-5 TGTGCCAGCAGTTCCACTGGTGACCCGGGAAATGAGCAGTTCTTC CASSSTGDPGNEQFF